Listed here are 21 T cell receptor beta chains from one sample, sequenced in a study of T-cell reconstitution after alpha-beta-depleted transplantation in children. Unique molecular identifiers were built into the TCRbeta library. From the PCR reads, TCRdb called clonotypes with MiXCR, one entry per CDR3 protein. This sample has over 400,000 distinct CDR3 sequences, with roughly 44% found just once. Sequenced material: PBMCs, taken before TCRalphabeta/CD19-depleted stem cell transplant. Receptor source: a girl aged 2 to 10 with aplastic anemia, due to receive a stem cell transplant.

The V and J genes are TRBV5-1 and TRBJ2-1; D is possibly TRBD1 or TRBD2 (5 bases each). Germline V gene data show CDR1 as SGHRS and CDR2 as YFSETQ. The V gene lost 9 bases and the J gene lost 7 bases, with 11 bases spanning the gap. CDR3 length: 11 amino acids. CDR3 DNA: TGCGCCACCAGGGACGCGAATGAGCAGTTCTTC. Protein sequence: CATRDANEQFF.

The rearrangement uses TRBV10-2 and TRBJ1-2; TRBD1 is a possible D gene (5 bases). The germline gives CDR1 WSHSY, CDR2 SAAADI. Between the trimmed V and J ends, which lost 4 bases and 6 bases, there was a span of 15 bases. CDR3 size: 14 residues. The CDR3 sequence is CASSVGVTVDGYTF. CDR3 DNA sequence: TGCGCCAGCAGTGTCGGTGTGACAGTTGATGGCTACACCTTC.

CDR3 sequence (DNA): TGTGCCACCAGCAGAAGGCCAACCACAGATACGCAGTATTTT. As protein: CATSRRPTTDTQYF. This chain links TRBV15 with TRBJ2-3; D ambiguous. The CDR3 totals 14 residues. CDR1 and CDR2 (germline): LNHNV, YYDKDF (reference sequence). V gave up 2 bases and J gave up 2 bases, with 8 bases separating them.

The genes are TRBV6-5 and TRBJ2-3; D remains unclear. Germline V CDR1 and CDR2: MNHEY, SVGAGI. Between the trimmed V and J ends, which lost 2 bases and 2 bases, there was a span of 5 bases. The CDR3 runs to 13 residues. Here the CDR3 DNA reads TGTGCCAGCAGTTACGACGTCACAGATACGCAGTATTTT. Translation gives CASSYDVTDTQYF.

This clonotype occurred many times. V gene TRBV4-1 combines with J gene TRBJ2-7, with D possibly being TRBD1 (6 bases). The CDR3 covers 14 residues. CDR1 is MGHRA and CDR2 is YSYEKL in the germline V gene. Deletions cut 0 bases from V and 3 bases from J, with 9 bases between. The CDR3 bases are TGCGCCAGCAGCCAAGATACAGGGTTCTACGAGCAGTACTTC. Its protein product is CASSQDTGFYEQYF.

This clonotype was seen a few times. The chain uses TRBV5-5 and TRBJ2-5; D possibly corresponds to TRBD1 (5 bases). Between the trimmed V and J ends, which lost 4 bases and 4 bases, there was a span of 17 bases. The V gene's germline CDR1 is SGHKS and CDR2 YYEKEE (reference sequence). The CDR3 extends over 15 amino acids. DNA of the CDR3: TGTGCCAGCAGCCAACTAATACAGGTCCTAGAGACCCAGTACTTC. Residues: CASSQLIQVLETQYF.

Only a few counts were recorded for this clonotype. The chain has TRBV7-2 and TRBJ2-7, with 11 bases lining up with TRBD2. CDR1 is SGHTA and CDR2 is FQGNSA in the germline V gene. The CDR3 is 15 residues long. J was trimmed by 6 bases and V by 1 base; bases with no gene match: 5. The CDR3 DNA reads TGTGCCAGCAGCTTAGGCGGGACTAGCGGCTCCGAGCAGTACTTC. Amino acid sequence: CASSLGGTSGSEQYF.

The rearrangement joins TRBV20-1 to TRBJ2-7, with 11 bases matching TRBD2. Germline V gives CDR1 DFQATT, CDR2 SNEGSKA (reference sequence). This CDR3 spans 15 amino acids. Trimming cost V 3 bases and J 2 bases; bases outside gene matches: 6. The CDR3 DNA reads TGCAGTGCTAGCGGGCTAGCGGGAGGCCCCTACGAGCAGTACTTC. Protein product: CSASGLAGGPYEQYF.

This chain joins TRBV10-3 and TRBJ2-3; D is perhaps TRBD2 (5 bases). V was shortened by 4 bases and J by 2 bases, with 7 bases between the two germline ends. CDR1 ENHRY and CDR2 SYGVKD come from the germline V gene. The CDR3 length is 13 residues. The CDR3 DNA reads as TGTGCCATCAGTGCGGGAACCACAGATACGCAGTATTTT. Translation gives CAISAGTTDTQYF.

The V and J genes are TRBV6-5 and TRBJ1-5; D remains ambiguous. V lost 11 bases and J 4 bases, leaving 6 bases between the germline ends. Germline CDR1 is MNHEY and CDR2 is SVGAGI. The CDR3 contains 10 residues. Here the CDR3 reads CAVGNQPQHF. CDR3 bases: TGTGCCGTAGGAAATCAGCCCCAGCATTTT.

The V gene is TRBV7-1, the J gene TRBJ2-3; D is possibly TRBD2 (9 bases). TRBV7-1 falls under the ORF class, with uncertain function. The CDR3 length is 23 residues. Trimming removed 3 bases at V and 5 bases at J, with 39 bases between. The CDR3 DNA reads TGTGCCAGCAGCTCCCGGGACAGGAGGACTAGCGCGACGGAGAGTCTTTTAAGAGATACGCAGTATTTT. This gives the protein CASSSRDRRTSATESLLRDTQYF.

In this sample, this clonotype turned up many times. The rearrangement joins TRBV5-1 to TRBJ2-3, with a tentative D call TRBD2 (6 bases). Looked up from germline, CDR1 is SGHRS and CDR2 is YFSETQ. This CDR3 region has 16 residues. Trimming pared 0 bases from V and 1 base from J, leaving 12 bases between. The CDR3, as DNA: TGCGCCAGCAGCTTGGCTGGGCGGGGCCGCACAGATACGCAGTATTTT. Protein: CASSLAGRGRTDTQYF.

This clonotype has a handful of counts. The chain carries TRBV12-3 or TRBV12-4 and TRBJ2-7, with D possibly being TRBD2 (6 bases). This CDR3 region has 13 residues. Trimming cost V 6 bases and J 2 bases, with 11 bases left between them. The CDR3 protein is CASSPGLPYEQYF. CDR3 nucleotides: TGTGCCAGCAGCCCGGGACTCCCCTACGAGCAGTACTTC.

The table lists this clonotype with many counts. The J gene is TRBJ2-5, the V gene TRBV5-1; 10 positions agree with TRBD2. Looked up from germline, CDR1 is SGHRS and CDR2 is YFSETQ. V lost 0 bases and J lost 1; bases outside the gene matches: 12. The CDR3 loop spans 19 amino acids. The CDR3 loop reads CASSLGMASGRSAQETQYF. In DNA, the CDR3 is TGCGCCAGCAGCTTGGGGATGGCTAGCGGGAGATCTGCCCAAGAGACCCAGTACTTC.

The V gene is TRBV6-2 or TRBV6-3, the J gene TRBJ2-1; 12 bases align to TRBD1. The germline V gene has CDR1 MNHEY and CDR2 SVGEGT. The trim removed 8 bases at V and 4 bases at J, leaving 9 bases unmatched. The CDR3 is made up of 16 amino acids. For the CDR3, the DNA is TGTGCCAGCGCAGTGGGACAGGGGGCGCGGTACAATGAGCAGTTCTTC. Protein product: CASAVGQGARYNEQFF.

The J gene is TRBJ2-2, the V gene TRBV6-5, with D uncertain. CDR1 MNHEY and CDR2 SVGAGI come from the germline V gene. CDR3 length equals 17 residues. V lost 0 bases to trimming and J lost 4 bases, with 15 bases between them. CDR3: CASSYSRSDASTGELFF. For the CDR3, the DNA is TGTGCCAGCAGTTACTCCAGGTCCGACGCAAGCACCGGGGAGCTGTTTTTT.

The chain uses TRBV30 and TRBJ2-1; 9 nucleotides match TRBD1. CDR3 length: 15 amino acids. Germline CDR1 reads GTSNPN; CDR2 reads SVGIG (reference sequence). V dropped 2 bases and J dropped 1; count of bases not matched to a gene: 3. The CDR3, as DNA: TGTGCCTGGAGTAGCGGACAGGGGTCCTACAATGAGCAGTTCTTC. Its translation is CAWSSGQGSYNEQFF.

This clonotype was recorded at least ten times. The CDR3 reads CSVETDFYGYTF. CDR3 DNA: TGCAGCGTTGAAACAGATTTCTATGGCTACACCTTC. The V call is TRBV29-1, the J call TRBJ1-2; no firm D call. Germline-derived CDR1 and CDR2 are SQVTM and ANQGSEA. The V end lost 2 bases, the J end lost 4 bases, and 8 bases lay between the germline ends. The CDR3 extends over 12 amino acids.

V usage is TRBV20-1 and J usage is TRBJ2-1; possible D gene TRBD2, 7 bases. The CDR3 contains 14 residues. Germline CDR1 is DFQATT and CDR2 is SNEGSKA (reference sequence). Deletions cut 7 bases from V and 10 bases from J, with 23 bases between. CDR3 sequence reads: CSGYELATGGEQFF. As DNA, the CDR3 is TGCAGTGGTTACGAACTAGCGACGGGGGGCGAGCAGTTCTTC.

This clonotype was seen ten or more times. This chain joins TRBV15 and TRBJ2-7; unclear D gene. The CDR3 consists of 14 residues. Trimming removed 1 base from V and 6 bases from J, with 13 bases in between. Looked up from germline, CDR1 is LNHNV and CDR2 is YYDKDF (reference sequence). CDR3 sequence (DNA): TGTGCCACCAGCAGAGCGGTGGGTGTCGCCGAGCAGTACTTC. As protein: CATSRAVGVAEQYF. Full variable domain (missing parts from reference TRBV15 and TRBJ2-7): DAMVIQNPRYQVTQFGKPVTLSCSQTLNHNVMYWYQQKSSQAPKLLFHYYDKDFNNEADTPDNFQSRRPNTSFCFLDIRSPGLGDTAMYLCATSRAVGVAEQYFGPGTRLTVT.

This clonotype was observed many times. The chain carries TRBV20-1 and TRBJ1-5; weak D call: TRBD1 (5 bases). The CDR3 is 13 residues long. The V end was cut by 2 bases, the J end by 4 bases, with 9 bases between. Germline V lookup: CDR1 DFQATT, CDR2 SNEGSKA (reference sequence). Written as DNA, the CDR3 is TGCAGTGCTAGACAGGGTGGAAATCAGCCCCAGCATTTT. As protein: CSARQGGNQPQHF.